These 12 T cell receptor beta chains were sequenced from one sample in a study of T-cell reconstitution after alpha-beta-depleted transplantation in children. Unique molecular identifiers were used to barcode this TCRbeta library. One entry per CDR3 protein results from TCRdb running MiXCR on the PCR reads. Of about 460,000 distinct CDR3 sequences in the sample, about 10% were seen once. Sequences were derived from PBMCs, sampled before TCRalphabeta/CD19-depleted stem cell transplant. The receptors come from a child aged 2 to 15 with inherited bone marrow failure, due to receive a stem cell transplant.

Of note for this clonotype: Possible read error: a much larger clone is one base away. The chain has TRBV27 and TRBJ1-2; 7 bases line up with TRBD1. The CDR3 runs to 14 residues. CDR1 MNHEY and CDR2 SMNVEV come from the germline V gene (reference sequence). The CDR3 DNA follows: TGTGCCAGCAGTTGGAAGGGGGCGGGCTATGGCGACACCTTC. Translating it yields CASSWKGAGYGDTF.

This clonotype was recorded many times. The V gene is TRBV30, the J gene TRBJ1-1, with D uncertain. CDR1 and CDR2 (germline): GTSNPN, SVGIG (reference sequence). The length of the CDR3 is 13 residues. V was pared by 4 bases and J by 4 bases, with 13 bases between. CDR3 sequence (DNA): TGTGCCTGGACGCGCAGCGCTGGCACTGAAGCTTTCTTT. It codes for CAWTRSAGTEAFF. Combining the CDR3 with reference TRBV30 and TRBJ1-1 gives the whole variable domain SQTIHQWPATLVQPVGSPLSLECTVEGTSNPNLYWYRQAAGRGLQLLFYSVGIGQISSEVPQNLSASRPQDRQFILSSKKLLLSDSGFYLCAWTRSAGTEAFFGQGTRLTVV.

This clonotype was counted a few times. This chain joins TRBV11-2 and TRBJ2-3; a weak D match, TRBD2 (6 bases). Trimming removed 0 bases from V and 4 bases from J, with 14 bases in between. This CDR3 has 16 residues. CDR1 is SGHAT and CDR2 is FQNNGV in the germline V gene. The CDR3 bases are TGTGCCAGCAGCTTAGAACCGGGACTCAGCGCAGATACGCAGTATTTT. Translating gives CASSLEPGLSADTQYF.

This chain connects TRBV7-2 to TRBJ2-1; 7 bases line up with TRBD2. The germline V gene has CDR1 SGHTA and CDR2 FQGNSA. With V trimmed by 0 bases and J by 2 bases, 4 bases remained unmatched. The CDR3 sequence is 16 residues long. CDR3 residues: CASSLAFSGPYNEQFF. CDR3 nucleotides: TGTGCCAGCAGCTTAGCGTTTAGCGGGCCCTACAATGAGCAGTTCTTC.

This clonotype was seen ten or more times. The rearrangement links TRBV5-4 to TRBJ2-7; 13 positions agree with TRBD2. Germline assignment: CDR1 SGHNT and CDR2 YYREEE (reference sequence). This CDR3 has 14 residues. Trimming at V came to 3 bases and at J to 4 bases, leaving 1 base not matched to a gene. CDR3 loop: CASSSTSGRYEQYF. CDR3 DNA sequence: TGTGCCAGCAGCTCGACTAGCGGGAGGTACGAGCAGTACTTC.

This sequence joins TRBV5-1 and TRBJ2-1; D might be TRBD2 (5 bases). This CDR3 comprises 16 residues. Trimming removed 0 bases from V and 2 bases from J, with 12 bases in between. CDR1 is SGHRS and CDR2 is YFSETQ in the germline V gene. In DNA, the CDR3 is TGCGCCAGCAGCTTGGGGGAGTTGAATGCCTACAATGAGCAGTTCTTC. This encodes CASSLGELNAYNEQFF.

This clonotype was counted between two and nine times. The chain recombines TRBV28 with TRBJ2-7; a weak D match, TRBD1 (6 bases). The CDR3 sequence is 12 residues long. Trimming left V 10 bases short and J 3 bases short, with 13 bases between. Germline CDR1 is MDHEN and CDR2 is SYDVKM. In nucleotides, the CDR3 is TGTGCCACCCAGGGGTTGGGCTACGAGCAGTACTTC. Translating it yields CATQGLGYEQYF.

This rearrangement joins TRBV6-2 or TRBV6-3 to TRBJ2-1; 8 nucleotides match TRBD2. This CDR3 is built from 18 residues. V lost 7 bases to trimming and J lost 0 bases; unmatched junction nucleotides: 14. In germline, CDR1 is MNHEY, CDR2 SVGEGT. The CDR3 DNA reads TGTGCCAGCACCCAGTGGGGTAGCGGGACACGCTCCTACAATGAGCAGTTCTTC. This translates into CASTQWGSGTRSYNEQFF.

The chain is built from TRBV5-4 and TRBJ2-1; 7 bases are a match to TRBD2. The CDR3 is 14 amino acids. Per germline, CDR1 SGHNT and CDR2 YYREEE (reference sequence). Losses at the gene ends were 4 bases for V and 4 bases for J; bases not matched to a gene: 5. CDR3 region: CASSGGGFYNEQFF. In DNA, the CDR3 is TGTGCCAGCAGCGGCGGGGGATTTTACAATGAGCAGTTCTTC.

This clonotype was counted many times. The chain combines TRBV4-3 with TRBJ2-7; maybe TRBD1 (6 bases). The CDR3 has 14 amino acids. Trimming stripped 0 bases from V and 4 bases from J, with 10 bases between. CDR1 LGHNA and CDR2 YSLEER come from the germline V gene. The CDR3 nucleotides are TGCGCCAGCAGCCAAGATGGTAGGGGGTACGAGCAGTACTTC. This sequence encodes CASSQDGRGYEQYF.

Only a few counts were recorded for this clonotype. The chain employs TRBV3-1 and TRBJ1-3; weak D call: TRBD1 (5 bases). Trimming shortened V by 6 bases and J by 0 bases, and 15 bases separated the two germline ends. Germline values: CDR1 LGHDT, CDR2 YNNKEL (reference sequence). This CDR3 spans 16 amino acids. CDR3 DNA: TGTGCCAGCAGTCGTACTACAGGCTTCTCTGGAAACACCATATATTTT. Protein sequence: CASSRTTGFSGNTIYF. The full variable domain, rest sourced from reference TRBV3-1 and TRBJ1-3, is DTAVSQTPKYLVTQMGNDKSIKCEQNLGHDTMYWYKQDSKKFLKIMFSYNNKELIINETVPNRFSPKSPDKAHLNLHINSLELGDSAVYFCASSRTTGFSGNTIYFGEGSWLTVV.

This clonotype was observed many times. The V gene is TRBV12-3 or TRBV12-4, the J gene TRBJ2-1, with TRBD2 matching over 9 bases. Trimming cost V 3 bases and J 5 bases; bases outside gene matches: 8. CDR3 length: 16 amino acids. This CDR3 reads CASSLGWTSDHNEQFF. Here the CDR3 DNA reads TGTGCCAGCAGTTTGGGCTGGACTAGCGATCACAATGAGCAGTTCTTC.